Included here is one TCR beta chain sequence, with context. What it binds is unknown. The sample originates from a study of CD8+CD57+ T cells in acquired aplastic anemia. The study, taken as a whole, reports: Roughly 30 was the count of CD8+ CDR3 sequences that patients shared with controls.

There are 13 residues in the CDR3. Germline V CDR1 and CDR2: WNHNN, SYGVQD (reference sequence). Trimming left V 10 bases short and J 1 base short, with 12 bases between. Whoever was chosen for sequencing had shown CD8+CD57+ cell expansion by flow cytometry. Each patient carried a diagnosis of severe acquired aplastic anemia. The study sampled blood from patients who had received no therapy. CDR3 and TCR beta VDJ profiling relied on a genomic DNA template. From the reads, TCRdb called clonotypes with MiXCR, one entry per CDR3 protein. This sample has roughly 280,000 distinct CDR3 sequences; 56% occur once, and the top ten carry around 1.2%.

The rearrangement links TRBV10-1 to TRBJ2-3; the D gene is possibly TRBD2 (5 bases). The clonotype was recovered from a human donor with aplastic anemia. Sample: sorted CD4+, CD8+, or CD8+CD57+ T cells (not recorded which) from PBMCs. The CDR3 DNA reads TGCGCCACCTCGAGACTACGCACAGATACGCAGTATTTT. Protein: CATSRLRTDTQYF.